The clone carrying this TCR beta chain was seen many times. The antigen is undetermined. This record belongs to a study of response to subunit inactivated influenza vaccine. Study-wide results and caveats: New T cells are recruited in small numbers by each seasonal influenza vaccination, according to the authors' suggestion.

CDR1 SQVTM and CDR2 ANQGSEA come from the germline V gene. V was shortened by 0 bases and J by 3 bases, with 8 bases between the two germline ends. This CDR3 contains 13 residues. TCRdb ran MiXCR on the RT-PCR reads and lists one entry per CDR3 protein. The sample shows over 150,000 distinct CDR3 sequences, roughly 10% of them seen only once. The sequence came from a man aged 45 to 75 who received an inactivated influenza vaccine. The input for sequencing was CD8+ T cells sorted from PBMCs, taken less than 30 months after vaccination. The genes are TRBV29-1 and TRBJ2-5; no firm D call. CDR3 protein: CSVEDWTEETQYF. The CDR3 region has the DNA TGCAGCGTTGAAGATTGGACGGAAGAGACCCAGTACTTC.